These 3 T cell receptor beta chains were sequenced from one sample in a study of shared clonotypes between healthy human individuals. Repertoires were generated with immunoSEQ multiplex PCR, while TCRdb's copy carries only in-frame clones and drops some. The sample carries 800,000 to 950,000 clones, 90% to 97% recorded once. CD45RO negativity and positive selection for CCR7 defined naive CD8 cells, a population that excluded terminally differentiated effector memory CD45RA+ cells. The sample taken for sequencing was naive CD8+ T cells sorted from blood. The receptors were sampled from a young man in good health.

The chain couples TRBV5-4 to TRBJ2-3, with D possibly being TRBD2 (6 bases). CDR3 length equals 15 residues. V was clipped by 2 bases and J by 4 bases, with 14 bases between them. Germline lookup yields CDR1 SGHNT and CDR2 YYREEE (reference sequence). CDR3 protein: CASSFYPGGADTQYF. In nucleotides, the CDR3 is TGTGCCAGCAGCTTCTACCCTGGCGGGGCAGATACGCAGTATTTT.

Notes on this clone: The identical CDR3 is also encoded by other nucleotide sequences in the sample. The chain uses TRBV29-1 and TRBJ2-2; D is uncertain. CDR1 is SQVTM, CDR2 ANQGSEA, per germline. Trimming removed 4 bases from V and 4 bases from J, with 4 bases in between. The CDR3 consists of 11 residues. DNA of the CDR3: TGCAGCGTTGTTAGCACCGGGGAGCTGTTTTTT. Amino acids: CSVVSTGELFF.

The chain combines TRBV28 with TRBJ2-7; 7 bases map to TRBD1. Germline CDR1 reads MDHEN; CDR2 reads SYDVKM. The CDR3 extends over 12 amino acids. V was clipped by 7 bases and J by 7 bases; unmatched bases: 7. CDR3 amino acids: CASNPRGWEQYF. The CDR3 region has the DNA TGTGCCAGCAATCCCAGGGGGTGGGAGCAGTACTTC.